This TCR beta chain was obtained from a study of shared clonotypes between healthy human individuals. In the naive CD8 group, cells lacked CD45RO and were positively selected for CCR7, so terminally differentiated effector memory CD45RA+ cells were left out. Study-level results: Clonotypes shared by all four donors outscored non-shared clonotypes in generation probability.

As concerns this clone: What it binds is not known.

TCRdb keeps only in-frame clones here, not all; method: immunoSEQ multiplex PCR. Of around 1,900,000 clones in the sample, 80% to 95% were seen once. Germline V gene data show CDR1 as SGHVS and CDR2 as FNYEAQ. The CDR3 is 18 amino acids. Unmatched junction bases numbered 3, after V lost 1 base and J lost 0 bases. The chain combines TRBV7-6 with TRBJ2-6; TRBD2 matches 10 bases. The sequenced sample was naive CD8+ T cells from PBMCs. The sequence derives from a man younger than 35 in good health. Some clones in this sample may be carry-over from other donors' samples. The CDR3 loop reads CASSLDASGSSGANVLTF. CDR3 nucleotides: TGTGCCAGCAGCTTAGATGCTAGCGGGAGCTCTGGGGCCAACGTCCTGACTTTC.